This is a list of T cell receptor beta chains from one sample in a study of shared T cell receptors in the human thymus. Profiling relied on immunoSEQ multiplex PCR, and the TCRdb table lists in-frame clones only, not all of them. Of 640,000 or so clones in the sample, about 90% were seen once. This same sample was also part of a study on human thymus T cells.

The sequenced sample was thymocytes. These receptor sequences come from a boy in the first two years of life with a congenital heart defect. Both conserved end residues are part of each CDR3. A D gene is named only where the DNA matches it firmly. Size is omitted from some rows. Given values are once, few, many or a class for expanded clones.

D gene	V gene	J gene	clone size	CDR3 DNA	CDR3 protein
TRBD1	TRBV5-6	TRBJ2-1	NA	TGTGCCAGCAGTTATTGGACAGGGGGCAATGAGCAGTTCTTC	CASSYWTGGNEQFF
TRBD2	TRBV5-4	TRBJ2-7	NA	TGTGCCAGCAGTTCCAGCGGGAGTTGGGGCGAGCAGTACTTC	CASSSSGSWGEQYF
NA	TRBV6-4	TRBJ2-5	few	TGTGCCAGCAGTGACTGGAGAGAGACCCAGTACTTC	CASSDWRETQYF
TRBD2	TRBV28	TRBJ2-3	NA	TGTGCCAGCAGTTTATGGCCTGTTGGACTAGCGGTCTTAGGTAGCACAGATACGCAGTATTTT	CASSLWPVGLAVLGSTDTQYF
NA	TRBV6-1	TRBJ2-1	few	TGTGCCAGCCGTCCTGAGGATGAGCAGTTCTTC	CASRPEDEQFF
TRBD1	TRBV6-1	TRBJ2-7	NA	TGTGCCAGCAGTGAAACGACAGGGTCCACATCCGTGATACCCTACGAGCAGTACTTC	CASSETTGSTSVIPYEQYF
TRBD1	TRBV25-1	TRBJ1-2	NA	TGTGCCAGCATCCGAACTGGGACAGCCGTTGGCTACACCTTC	CASIRTGTAVGYTF
NA	TRBV28	TRBJ1-5	NA	TGTGCCAGCAGCCCTGACAAACAAAAAGATCAGCCCCAGCATTTT	CASSPDKQKDQPQHF
TRBD2	TRBV19	TRBJ2-3	NA	TGTGCCAGTAGTATAGGTGACCAAGTTGGGCACACGGGGGGTACGCAGTATTTT	CASSIGDQVGHTGGTQYF
TRBD2	TRBV18	TRBJ2-5	NA	TGTGCCAGCTCACCCCCTGATAGCGGGAGGGCCGAGTGGGAGACCCAGTACTTC	CASSPPDSGRAEWETQYF
TRBD1	TRBV25-1	TRBJ2-5	NA	TGTGCTAAATACAGCGTCAGGGGGCGGCAAGAGACCCAGTACTTC	CAKYSVRGRQETQYF